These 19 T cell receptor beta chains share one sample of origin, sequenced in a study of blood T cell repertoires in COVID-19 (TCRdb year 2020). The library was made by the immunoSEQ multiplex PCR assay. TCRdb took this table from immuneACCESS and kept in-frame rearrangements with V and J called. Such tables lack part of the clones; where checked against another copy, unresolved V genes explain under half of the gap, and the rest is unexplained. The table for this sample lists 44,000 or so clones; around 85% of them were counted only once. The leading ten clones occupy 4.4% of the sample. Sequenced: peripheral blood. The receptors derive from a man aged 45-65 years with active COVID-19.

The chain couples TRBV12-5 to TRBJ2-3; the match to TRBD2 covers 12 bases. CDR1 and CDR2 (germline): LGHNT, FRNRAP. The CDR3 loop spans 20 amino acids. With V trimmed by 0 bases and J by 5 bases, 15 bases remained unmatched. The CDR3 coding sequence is TGTGCTAGTGGTTTGGTAACGAAGAGGGCTAGCGGGGGGGCGAGAGATACGCAGTATTTT. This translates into CASGLVTKRASGGARDTQYF.

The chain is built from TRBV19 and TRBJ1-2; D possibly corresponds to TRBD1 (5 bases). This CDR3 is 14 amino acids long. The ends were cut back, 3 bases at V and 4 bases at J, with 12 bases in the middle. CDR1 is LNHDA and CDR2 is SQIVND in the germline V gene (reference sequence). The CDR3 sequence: CASSISGQSYGYTF. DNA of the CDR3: TGTGCCAGTAGTATTTCCGGACAAAGCTATGGCTACACCTTC.

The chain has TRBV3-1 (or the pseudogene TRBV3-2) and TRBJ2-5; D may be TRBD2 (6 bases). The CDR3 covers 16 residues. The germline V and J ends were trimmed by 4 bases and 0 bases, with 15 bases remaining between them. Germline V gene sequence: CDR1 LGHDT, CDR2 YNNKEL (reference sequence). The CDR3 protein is CASSPHTGGDQETQYF. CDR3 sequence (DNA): TGTGCCAGCAGCCCGCATACGGGCGGGGACCAAGAGACCCAGTACTTC.

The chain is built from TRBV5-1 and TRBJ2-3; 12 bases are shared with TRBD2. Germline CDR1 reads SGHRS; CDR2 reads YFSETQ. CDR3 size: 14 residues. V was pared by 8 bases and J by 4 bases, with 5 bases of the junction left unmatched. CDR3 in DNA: TGCGCCAGTCGCCTAGCGGGGGGGCCAGATACGCAGTATTTT. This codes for CASRLAGGPDTQYF.

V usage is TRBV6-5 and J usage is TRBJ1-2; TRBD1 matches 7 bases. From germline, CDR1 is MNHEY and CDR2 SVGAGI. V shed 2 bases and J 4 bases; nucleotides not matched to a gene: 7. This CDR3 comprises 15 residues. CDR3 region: CASSYGGTDVYGYTF. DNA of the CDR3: TGTGCCAGCAGTTACGGCGGGACAGATGTCTATGGCTACACCTTC.

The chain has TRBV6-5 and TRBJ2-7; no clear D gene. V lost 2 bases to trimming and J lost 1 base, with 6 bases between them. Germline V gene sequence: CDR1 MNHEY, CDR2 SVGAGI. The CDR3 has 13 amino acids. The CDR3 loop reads CASSYAVSYEQYF. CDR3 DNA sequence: TGTGCCAGCAGTTACGCGGTGTCCTACGAGCAGTACTTC.

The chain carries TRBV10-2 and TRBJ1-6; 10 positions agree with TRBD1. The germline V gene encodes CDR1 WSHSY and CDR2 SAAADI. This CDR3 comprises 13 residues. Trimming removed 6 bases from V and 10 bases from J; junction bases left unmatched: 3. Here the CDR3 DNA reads TGCGCCAGCAGGGGGACAGGGGAATCACCCCTCCACTTT. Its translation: CASRGTGESPLHF.

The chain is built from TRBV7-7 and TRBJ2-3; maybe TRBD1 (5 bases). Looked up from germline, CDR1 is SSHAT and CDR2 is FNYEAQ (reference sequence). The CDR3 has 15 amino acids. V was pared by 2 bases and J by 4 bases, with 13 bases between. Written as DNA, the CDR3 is TGTGCCAGCAGCTTATTAGGGCAGGGCGCAGATACGCAGTATTTT. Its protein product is CASSLLGQGADTQYF.

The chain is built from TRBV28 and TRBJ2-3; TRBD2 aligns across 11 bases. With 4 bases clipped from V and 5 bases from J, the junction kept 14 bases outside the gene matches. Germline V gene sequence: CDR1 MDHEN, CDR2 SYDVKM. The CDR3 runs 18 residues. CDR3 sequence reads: CASSSRRIAGGRIDTQYF. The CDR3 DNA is TGTGCCAGCAGTTCCCGACGGATAGCGGGGGGGAGAATAGATACGCAGTATTTT.

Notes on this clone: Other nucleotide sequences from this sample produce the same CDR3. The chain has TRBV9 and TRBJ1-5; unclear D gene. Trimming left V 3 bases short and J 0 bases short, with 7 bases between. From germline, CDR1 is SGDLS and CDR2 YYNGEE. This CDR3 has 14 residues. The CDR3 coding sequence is TGTGCCAGCAGCGCAACAGATAGCAATCAGCCCCAGCATTTT. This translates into CASSATDSNQPQHF.

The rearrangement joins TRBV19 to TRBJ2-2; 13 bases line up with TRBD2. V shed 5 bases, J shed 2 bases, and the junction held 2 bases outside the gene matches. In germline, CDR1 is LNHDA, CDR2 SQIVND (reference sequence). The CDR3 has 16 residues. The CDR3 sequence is CASSWGLAGNTGELFF. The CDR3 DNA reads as TGTGCCAGTAGTTGGGGACTAGCGGGAAACACCGGGGAGCTGTTTTTT. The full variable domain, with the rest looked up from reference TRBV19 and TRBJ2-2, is DGGITQSPKYLFRKEGQNVTLSCEQNLNHDAMYWYRQDPGQGLRLIYYSQIVNDFQKGDIAEGYSVSREKKESFPLTVTSAQKNPTAFYLCASSWGLAGNTGELFFGEGSRLTVL.

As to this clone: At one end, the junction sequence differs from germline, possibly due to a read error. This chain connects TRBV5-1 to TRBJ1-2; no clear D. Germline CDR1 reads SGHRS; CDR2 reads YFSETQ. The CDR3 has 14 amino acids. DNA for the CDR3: TGCGCCAGCAGCCCCGACACGGCGGGTTTGGGCTGCAGCTTC. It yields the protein CASSPDTAGLGCSF.

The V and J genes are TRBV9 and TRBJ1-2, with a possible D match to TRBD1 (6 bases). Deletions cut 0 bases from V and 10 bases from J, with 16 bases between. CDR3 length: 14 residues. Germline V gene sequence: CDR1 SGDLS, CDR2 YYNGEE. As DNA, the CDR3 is TGTGCCAGCAGCGTAGAACTCAGGGGTACGGTCTACACCTTC. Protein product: CASSVELRGTVYTF.

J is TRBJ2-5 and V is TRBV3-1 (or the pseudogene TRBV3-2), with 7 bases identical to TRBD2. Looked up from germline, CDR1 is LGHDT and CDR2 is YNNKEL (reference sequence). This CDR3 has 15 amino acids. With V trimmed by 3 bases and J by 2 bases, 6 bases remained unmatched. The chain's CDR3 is CASSQGTTAQETQYF. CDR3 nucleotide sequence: TGTGCCAGCAGCCAGGGGACTACAGCACAAGAGACCCAGTACTTC.

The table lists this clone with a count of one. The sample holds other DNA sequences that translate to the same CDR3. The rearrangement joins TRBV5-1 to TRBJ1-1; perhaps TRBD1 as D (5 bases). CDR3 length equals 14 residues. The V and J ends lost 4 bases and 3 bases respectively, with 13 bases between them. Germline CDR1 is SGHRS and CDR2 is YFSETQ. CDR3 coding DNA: TGCGCCAGCAGCCTCCGGACGGGGGACACTGAAGCTTTCTTT. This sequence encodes CASSLRTGDTEAFF.

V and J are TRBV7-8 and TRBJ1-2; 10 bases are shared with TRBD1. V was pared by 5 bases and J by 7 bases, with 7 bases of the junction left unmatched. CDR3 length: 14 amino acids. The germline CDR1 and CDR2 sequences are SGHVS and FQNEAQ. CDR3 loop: CASSPRGTGVGYTF. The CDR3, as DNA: TGTGCCAGCAGCCCCCGGGGGACAGGGGTTGGCTACACCTTC.

The CDR3 DNA sequence: TGTGCCAGTAGTTCGGACAGGGGGCTCAGGTCTAATGAAAAACTGTTTTTT. Translated, it gives CASSSDRGLRSNEKLFF. The rearrangement joins TRBV19 to TRBJ1-4, with TRBD1 identical over 11 bases. The germline V gene encodes CDR1 LNHDA and CDR2 SQIVND (reference sequence). Trimming at V came to 5 bases and at J to 3 bases, leaving 8 bases not matched to a gene. The CDR3 length is 17 residues. Filled out from reference TRBV19 and TRBJ1-4, the complete variable domain reads DGGITQSPKYLFRKEGQNVTLSCEQNLNHDAMYWYRQDPGQGLRLIYYSQIVNDFQKGDIAEGYSVSREKKESFPLTVTSAQKNPTAFYLCASSSDRGLRSNEKLFFGSGTQLSVL.

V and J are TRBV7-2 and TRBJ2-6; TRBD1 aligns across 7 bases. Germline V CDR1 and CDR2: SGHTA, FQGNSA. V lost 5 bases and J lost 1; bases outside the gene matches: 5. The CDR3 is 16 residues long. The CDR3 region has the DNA TGTGCCAGCAGCCATAACAGGGGTTCTGGGGCCAACGTCCTGACTTTC. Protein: CASSHNRGSGANVLTF.

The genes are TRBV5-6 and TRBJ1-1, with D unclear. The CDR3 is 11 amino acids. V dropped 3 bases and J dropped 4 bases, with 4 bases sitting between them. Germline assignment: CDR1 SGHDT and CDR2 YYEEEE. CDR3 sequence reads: CASSWSTEAFF. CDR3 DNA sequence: TGTGCCAGCAGCTGGAGCACTGAAGCTTTCTTT.